This entry is about one T cell receptor beta chain. Its antigen remains unidentified. The data belong to a study of CD8 T cells in Susac syndrome. The study's findings and limits: The TCR sequencing and HLA analysis in the study involved a relatively small number of individuals, as the study acknowledged.

Reverse transcription of roughly 0.5 to 1 ug RNA used random hexamers. Amplification of TCR beta CDR3 spanned 54 Vbeta and 13 Jbeta via immunoSEQ multiplex PCR. TCRdb re-called the immunoSEQ multiplex PCR reads through MiXCR, storing one row per CDR3 protein. The sample comprises about 210,000 distinct CDR3 sequences, around 96% of which are singletons, and around 0.099% rests with the top ten. The T cells that were sequenced for TCR beta were CD8+ and CD4+ cells from blood. In contrast to the negatively isolated CD8+ and CD4+ T cells, TEMRA cells were FACS-enriched. The sequencing input was CD4+ T cells from PBMCs. The TCR originated in a human donor with multiple sclerosis.

DNA of the CDR3: TGTGCCAGCAGCCAAACCGGGACAGGGGGCTACGAGCAGTACTTC. It specifies CASSQTGTGGYEQYF. The rearrangement joins TRBV3-1 to TRBJ2-7; TRBD1 aligns across 11 bases. Germline V gene data show CDR1 as LGHDT and CDR2 as YNNKEL (reference sequence). The CDR3 extends over 15 amino acids. The V segment lost 2 bases and the J segment 3 bases; nucleotides outside the gene matches: 3.